A selection of T cell receptor beta chains follows, all from one sample in a study of shared clonotypes between healthy human individuals. The protocol was immunoSEQ multiplex PCR, while the TCRdb copy is restricted to in-frame clones and leaves out a portion. The sample lists about 2.1 million clones, 93% seen once, with 1.5% to 2% in the top ten. The specimen was naive CD8+ T cells from PBMCs. The origin of the receptors is a man aged 18 to 29 in good health. Some clones in this sample may be carry-over from other donors' samples. Each CDR3 is given without its conserved first and last residue.

v_gene	j_gene	CDR3aa
TRBV6-5	TRBJ1-2	ASSYSIGDFAYGYT
TRBV19	TRBJ1-1	ASSSNRYTEAF
TRBV28	TRBJ1-1	ASSFSGTEAF
TRBV30	TRBJ1-5	AWSAAAGQPQH
TRBV7-2	TRBJ1-1	ASSGPEERWTEAF
TRBV5-6	TRBJ1-2	ASSPGGSYGYT
TRBV9	TRBJ2-7	ASSVVPGSYEQY
TRBV28	TRBJ2-2	ASSGQGLAGELF
TRBV2	TRBJ2-7	ASSQRTSGPPGEQY
TRBV28	TRBJ2-3	ASSLPIRTSGSTDTQY
TRBV4-3	TRBJ1-5	ASSQGTGPGQPQH
TRBV19	TRBJ1-1	ASSIGGDTEAF
TRBV2	TRBJ2-1	ASKDRGRYNEQF
TRBV19	TRBJ2-3	ASSMDSSSTDTQY
TRBV14	TRBJ1-2	ASSLFPTNYGYT
TRBV4-1	TRBJ2-2	ASSQVRSSSGQPPRTGELF
TRBV4-1	TRBJ1-1	ASSPRTGGTEAF
TRBV9	TRBJ2-5	ASTSREGIQETQY
TRBV28	TRBJ2-7	ASSLTQGWYEQY
TRBV7-9	TRBJ2-1	ASSLYTGTSGSHEQF
TRBV7-3	TRBJ2-7	ASSSLGGSYEQY
TRBV19	TRBJ2-5	ASSLWAGFQETQY
TRBV4-1	TRBJ1-5	ASSEGVRQPQH
TRBV29-1	TRBJ2-7	SALTGSRYEQY
TRBV6-1	TRBJ2-7	ASIMTSGRSYEQY
TRBV5-6	TRBJ2-7	ASRPDRGAYEQY
TRBV7-8	TRBJ2-7	ASSSGWGQSSSYEQY
TRBV29-1	TRBJ1-4	SVHSGPTNEKLF
TRBV11-2	TRBJ1-2	ASGDRVYGYT
TRBV28	TRBJ2-1	ASSLLVGGDEQF
TRBV27	TRBJ1-2	ASSLRRDRAAIPNYGYT
TRBV4-1	TRBJ1-1	ASSQAGKLEAF
TRBV14	TRBJ2-5	ASSQEVGGSETQY
TRBV7-8	TRBJ2-1	ASSLVGSSYNEQF
TRBV13	TRBJ2-1	ASSLDLGIGTSNEQF
TRBV6-5	TRBJ2-1	ASSYLGLADNEQF
TRBV7-8	TRBJ2-7	ASSSSGAGGLEQY
TRBV10-3	TRBJ2-6	AIRTYSSGANVLT
TRBV5-1	TRBJ2-1	ASSRVGQGLRDEQF
TRBV2	TRBJ2-2	ASSGGELF
TRBV11-1	TRBJ1-1	ASSLVPKMNTEAF
TRBV5-5	TRBJ2-3	ASSLALGLRADTQY
TRBV19	TRBJ2-1	ASRLDVYNEQF
TRBV7-9	TRBJ1-1	ASSFGLSEAF
TRBV27	TRBJ2-5	ASRRRGAETQY
TRBV13	TRBJ1-2	ASSWGRNYGYT
TRBV27	TRBJ2-1	ASSLGSNEQF
TRBV6-5	TRBJ2-2	ASSPIRANTGELF
TRBV7-9	TRBJ2-3	ASSLNSWRTDTQY
TRBV10-1	TRBJ1-1	ASSAVNTEAF
TRBV19	TRBJ1-1	ASSIRTGRPERYLNTEAF
TRBV11-2	TRBJ2-5	ASSFGGGEETQY
TRBV11-2	TRBJ1-3	ASSSRGPGNTIY
TRBV10-3	TRBJ2-7	AISRSSGRTHEQY
TRBV6-5	TRBJ2-3	ASSERTSTDTQY
TRBV10-3	TRBJ1-2	AISEGTSGAGYT
TRBV10-3	TRBJ2-2	AISESNAIRTGVTGELF
TRBV28	TRBJ1-2	ASSSWTDYGYT
TRBV11-2	TRBJ1-2	ASSFLGQDYT